Listed below are T cell receptor beta chains from one sample, sequenced in a study of T-cell memory formation after mild COVID-19. TCRdb re-derived calls from the 5' RACE reads in MiXCR, one entry per CDR3 protein. Here the sample spans around 340,000 distinct CDR3 sequences, 13% being singletons. The sequenced material came from PBMCs or a T cell subset sorted from them (not recorded which). These receptors all stem from a man between 18 and 35 years old who had mild COVID-19 (a few samples of this study predate the infection). Cell type and time point are not known. CDR3s include the opening cysteine and the closing phenylalanine or tryptophan. Each record gives: D gene, V gene, J gene, clone size, CDR3 protein, CDR3 DNA. D genes are given only for firm matches. Size is omitted from some rows. Given values are once, few, many or a class for expanded clones.

D: -
V: TRBV12-3/TRBV12-4
J: TRBJ2-5
size: few
CDR3: CASSLGTEYQETQYF
DNA: TGTGCCAGCAGTTTAGGGACAGAGTACCAAGAGACCCAGTACTTC

D: -
V: TRBV6-6
J: TRBJ2-7
size: -
CDR3: CASSYTRDGDAYEQYF
DNA: TGTGCCAGCAGTTACACGAGGGACGGCGATGCCTACGAGCAGTACTTC

D: -
V: TRBV12-3/TRBV12-4
J: TRBJ2-7
size: few
CDR3: CASSVTPGVEQYF
DNA: TGTGCCAGCAGTGTAACTCCAGGGGTCGAGCAGTACTTC

D: -
V: TRBV4-3
J: TRBJ2-3
size: few
CDR3: CASSQGLGDTQYF
DNA: TGCGCCAGCAGCCAAGGATTGGGAGATACGCAGTATTTT

D: -
V: TRBV7-8
J: TRBJ2-5
size: few
CDR3: CASSSTGTETQYF
DNA: TGTGCCAGCAGCTCCACAGGGACAGAGACCCAGTACTTC

D: -
V: TRBV7-9
J: TRBJ2-2
size: -
CDR3: CASSSGVGTGELFF
DNA: TGTGCCAGCAGCTCAGGGGTTGGCACCGGGGAGCTGTTTTTT

D: TRBD2
V: TRBV4-1
J: TRBJ2-5
size: -
CDR3: CASSRGAGEETQYF
DNA: TGCGCCAGCAGCCGAGGGGCGGGGGAAGAGACCCAGTACTTC

D: TRBD2
V: TRBV6-2/TRBV6-3
J: TRBJ2-5
size: -
CDR3: CASSPGVAGGPETQYF
DNA: TGTGCCAGCAGTCCCGGGGTAGCGGGGGGCCCAGAGACCCAGTACTTC

D: -
V: TRBV4-2
J: TRBJ2-3
size: few
CDR3: CASSQAPGGRTDTQYF
DNA: TGTGCCAGCAGCCAGGCCCCAGGGGGGCGCACAGATACGCAGTATTTT

D: TRBD2
V: TRBV12-5
J: TRBJ2-1
size: -
CDR3: CASGFDISGGGYNEQFF
DNA: TGTGCTAGTGGTTTTGATATTAGCGGGGGGGGATACAATGAGCAGTTCTTC

D: -
V: TRBV4-2
J: TRBJ2-5
size: few
CDR3: CASSQGGAGRETQYF
DNA: TGTGCCAGCAGCCAAGGAGGAGCGGGCCGGGAGACCCAGTACTTC

D: -
V: TRBV21-1
J: TRBJ1-2
size: -
CDR3: CASRREGRPNYGYTF
DNA: TGTGCCAGCAGGAGAGAAGGGAGACCTAACTATGGCTACACCTTC

D: -
V: TRBV29-1
J: TRBJ2-2
size: few
CDR3: CSVDFMNTGELFF
DNA: TGCAGCGTTGATTTCATGAACACCGGGGAGCTGTTTTTT

D: TRBD1
V: TRBV29-1
J: TRBJ1-1
size: -
CDR3: CSGVRGQTNTEAFF
DNA: TGCAGCGGTGTGAGGGGGCAGACGAACACTGAAGCTTTCTTT

D: -
V: TRBV4-1
J: TRBJ2-5
size: -
CDR3: CASSPSGVGDFQETQYF
DNA: TGCGCCAGCAGTCCAAGCGGTGTGGGCGACTTTCAAGAGACCCAGTACTTC

D: -
V: TRBV12-3/TRBV12-4
J: TRBJ2-4
size: -
CDR3: CASSLALENIQYF
DNA: TGTGCCAGCAGTTTAGCGCTCGAAAACATTCAGTACTTC

D: TRBD1
V: TRBV7-2
J: TRBJ1-2
size: -
CDR3: CASSPVGGDYGYTF
DNA: TGTGCCAGCAGCCCCGTAGGGGGCGACTATGGCTACACCTTC

D: -
V: TRBV4-1
J: TRBJ2-1
size: few
CDR3: CASSQGTQRLYNEQFF
DNA: TGCGCCAGCAGCCAAGGGACCCAGAGACTATACAATGAGCAGTTCTTC

D: -
V: TRBV25-1
J: TRBJ1-1
size: few
CDR3: CASSDPGQREAFF
DNA: TGTGCTAGCAGTGATCCGGGACAAAGAGAAGCTTTCTTT

D: TRBD1
V: TRBV20-1
J: TRBJ2-1
size: -
CDR3: CSASRDRGALYNEQFF
DNA: TGCAGTGCATCCCGGGACAGGGGGGCCCTTTACAATGAGCAGTTCTTC

D: -
V: TRBV14
J: TRBJ1-2
size: -
CDR3: CASSQDSTVYGYTF
DNA: TGTGCCAGCAGCCAAGATAGTACCGTCTATGGCTACACCTTC

D: TRBD2
V: TRBV7-6
J: TRBJ2-1
size: -
CDR3: CASSSWGRTSGGRDYNEQFF
DNA: TGTGCCAGCAGCTCATGGGGAAGGACTAGCGGGGGGCGAGACTACAATGAGCAGTTCTTC

D: TRBD2
V: TRBV20-1
J: TRBJ2-3
size: few
CDR3: CSAPGGSGGISTDTQYF
DNA: TGCAGTGCCCCAGGGGGTAGCGGGGGAATAAGCACAGATACGCAGTATTTT

D: -
V: TRBV4-3
J: TRBJ2-6
size: -
CDR3: CASSQVWSSGANVLTF
DNA: TGCGCCAGCAGCCAAGTTTGGAGTTCTGGGGCCAACGTCCTGACTTTC

D: -
V: TRBV10-3
J: TRBJ1-1
size: -
CDR3: CAIKKSGRAEAFF
DNA: TGTGCCATCAAAAAATCGGGGCGCGCCGAAGCTTTCTTT

D: TRBD1
V: TRBV7-9
J: TRBJ1-1
size: many
CDR3: CASSSAIPGQGDDRAFF
DNA: TGTGCCAGCAGCTCTGCTATTCCGGGACAGGGGGACGATCGGGCTTTCTTT

D: TRBD1
V: TRBV12-3/TRBV12-4
J: TRBJ2-5
size: -
CDR3: CASSPGTGVGETQYF
DNA: TGTGCCAGCAGCCCCGGGACAGGGGTAGGGGAGACCCAGTACTTC

D: -
V: TRBV5-1
J: TRBJ2-7
size: many
CDR3: CASSWTDNYEQYF
DNA: TGCGCCAGCAGCTGGACGGATAACTACGAGCAGTACTTC

D: -
V: TRBV6-2/TRBV6-3
J: TRBJ2-1
size: few
CDR3: CASHPREYSYNEQFF
DNA: TGTGCCAGCCATCCAAGGGAGTACTCCTACAATGAGCAGTTCTTC

D: TRBD1
V: TRBV15
J: TRBJ1-4
size: -
CDR3: CATNRPGQENEKLFF
DNA: TGTGCCACCAACAGACCTGGACAGGAAAATGAAAAACTGTTTTTT

D: -
V: TRBV7-9
J: TRBJ1-4
size: -
CDR3: CASSPHATNEKLFF
DNA: TGTGCCAGCAGCCCACACGCAACTAATGAAAAACTGTTTTTT